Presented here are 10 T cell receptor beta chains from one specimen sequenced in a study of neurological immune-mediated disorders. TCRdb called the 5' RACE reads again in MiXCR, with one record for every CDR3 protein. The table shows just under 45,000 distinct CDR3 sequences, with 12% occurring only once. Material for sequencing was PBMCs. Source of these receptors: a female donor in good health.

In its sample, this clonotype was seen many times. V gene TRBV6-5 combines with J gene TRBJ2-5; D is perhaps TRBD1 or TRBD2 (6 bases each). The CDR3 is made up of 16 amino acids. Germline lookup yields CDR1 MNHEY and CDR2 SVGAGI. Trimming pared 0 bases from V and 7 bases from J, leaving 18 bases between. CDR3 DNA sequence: TGTGCCAGCAGTTACTCGTCAGGGGCTAGCGATGGGACCCAGTACTTC. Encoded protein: CASSYSSGASDGTQYF.

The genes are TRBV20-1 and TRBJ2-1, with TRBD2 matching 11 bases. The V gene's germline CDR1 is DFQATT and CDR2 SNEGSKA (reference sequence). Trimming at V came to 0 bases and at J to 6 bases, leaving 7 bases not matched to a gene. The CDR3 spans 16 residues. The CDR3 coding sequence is TGCAGTGCTAGAGATCTGACTAGCGGGGATACCAATGAGCAGTTCTTC. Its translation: CSARDLTSGDTNEQFF.

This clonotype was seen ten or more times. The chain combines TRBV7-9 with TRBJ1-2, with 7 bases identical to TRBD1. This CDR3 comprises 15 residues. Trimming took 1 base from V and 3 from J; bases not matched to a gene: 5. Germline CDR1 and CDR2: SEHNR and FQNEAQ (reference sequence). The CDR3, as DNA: TGTGCCAGCAGCTTAGAAGGGGGCCGCGACTATGGCTACACCTTC. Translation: CASSLEGGRDYGYTF.

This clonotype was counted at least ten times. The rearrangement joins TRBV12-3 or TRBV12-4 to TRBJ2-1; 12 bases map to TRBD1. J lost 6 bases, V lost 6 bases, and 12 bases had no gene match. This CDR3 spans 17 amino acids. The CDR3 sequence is CASSLGTGGARRNEQFF. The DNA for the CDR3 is TGTGCCAGCAGCTTGGGGACAGGGGGCGCGAGGCGCAATGAGCAGTTCTTC.

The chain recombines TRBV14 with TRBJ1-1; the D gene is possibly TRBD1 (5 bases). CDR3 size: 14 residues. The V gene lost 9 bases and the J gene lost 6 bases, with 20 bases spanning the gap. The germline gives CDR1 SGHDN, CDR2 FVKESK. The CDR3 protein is CASRADGRGPEAFF. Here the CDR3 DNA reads TGTGCCAGTAGAGCAGACGGGAGGGGCCCTGAAGCTTTCTTT.

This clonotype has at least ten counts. CDR3: CASSPYPTEQFF. DNA for the CDR3: TGTGCCAGCAGCCCCTACCCCACAGAGCAGTTCTTC. This rearrangement joins TRBV9 to TRBJ2-1; D is undetermined. With 4 bases removed from V and 10 bases from J, the gap between germline ends came to 12 bases. This CDR3 comprises 12 residues. Germline loops: CDR1 SGDLS, CDR2 YYNGEE. Full variable domain (rest looked up from reference TRBV9 and TRBJ2-1): DSGVTQTPKHLITATGQRVTLRCSPRSGDLSVYWYQQSLDQGLQFLIQYYNGEERAKGNILERFSAQQFPDLHSELNLSSLELGDSALYFCASSPYPTEQFFGPGTRLTVL.

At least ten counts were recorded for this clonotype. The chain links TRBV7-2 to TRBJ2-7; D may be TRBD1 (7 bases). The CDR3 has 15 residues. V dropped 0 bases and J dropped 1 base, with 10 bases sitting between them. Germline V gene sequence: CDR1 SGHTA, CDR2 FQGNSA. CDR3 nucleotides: TGTGCCAGCAGCTTAGCTGCAGGGGGGTCCTACGAGCAGTACTTC. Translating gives CASSLAAGGSYEQYF.

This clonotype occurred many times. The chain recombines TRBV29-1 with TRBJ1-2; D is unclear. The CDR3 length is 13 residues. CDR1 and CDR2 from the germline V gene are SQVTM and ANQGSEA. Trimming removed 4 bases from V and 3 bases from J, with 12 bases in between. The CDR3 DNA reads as TGCAGCGTTGGTCCGGGCCAAGACTATGGCTACACCTTC. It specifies CSVGPGQDYGYTF.

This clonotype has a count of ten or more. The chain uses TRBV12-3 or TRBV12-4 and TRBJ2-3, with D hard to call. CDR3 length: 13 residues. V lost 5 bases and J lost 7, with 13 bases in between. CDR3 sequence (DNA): TGTGCCAGCAGTCCGAAACAAGGGAATACGCAGTATTTT. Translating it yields CASSPKQGNTQYF.

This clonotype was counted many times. CDR3 nucleotides: TGCGCCAGCAGCTTGCCGGGGAGCACAGATACGCAGTATTTT. This translates into CASSLPGSTDTQYF. This chain connects TRBV5-1 to TRBJ2-3, with TRBD2 as a possible D gene (5 bases). Germline CDR1 SGHRS, CDR2 YFSETQ. Trimming removed 1 base from V and 0 bases from J, with 6 bases in between. The CDR3 covers 14 residues.